These 2 T cell receptor beta chains originate from one sample sequenced in a study of CD8+CD57+ T cells in acquired aplastic anemia. For sequencing, patients were chosen who had shown expansion of CD8+CD57+ cells by flow cytometry. CDR3 and TCR beta VDJ profiling relied on a genomic DNA template. TCRdb re-called the reads with MiXCR, one entry per CDR3 protein. There are under 200,000 distinct CDR3 sequences in the sample; approximately 48% occur only once, and more than 1.5% lies in the top ten. The material sequenced was sorted CD4+, CD8+, or CD8+CD57+ T cells (not recorded which) from PBMCs. The origin of the receptors is a human donor with aplastic anemia.

This clonotype was detected many times. The gene calls are TRBV5-8 and TRBJ2-5; the D is unclear. Per germline, CDR1 SGHTS and CDR2 YDEGEE. V shed 0 bases and J shed 3 bases, with 9 bases lying between them. This CDR3 has 14 residues. The CDR3 reads CASSLGILKETQYF. In nucleotides, the CDR3 is TGTGCCAGCAGCTTGGGGATTTTAAAAGAGACCCAGTACTTC.

Many counts were recorded for this clonotype. The chain employs TRBV7-2 and TRBJ1-1; D ambiguous. Germline CDR1 SGHTA, CDR2 FQGNSA. Trimming shortened V by 5 bases and J by 5 bases, and 12 bases separated the two germline ends. The CDR3 has 13 residues. This CDR3 reads CASSVEQSTEAFF. In DNA, the CDR3 is TGTGCCAGCAGCGTGGAACAGAGTACTGAAGCTTTCTTT.